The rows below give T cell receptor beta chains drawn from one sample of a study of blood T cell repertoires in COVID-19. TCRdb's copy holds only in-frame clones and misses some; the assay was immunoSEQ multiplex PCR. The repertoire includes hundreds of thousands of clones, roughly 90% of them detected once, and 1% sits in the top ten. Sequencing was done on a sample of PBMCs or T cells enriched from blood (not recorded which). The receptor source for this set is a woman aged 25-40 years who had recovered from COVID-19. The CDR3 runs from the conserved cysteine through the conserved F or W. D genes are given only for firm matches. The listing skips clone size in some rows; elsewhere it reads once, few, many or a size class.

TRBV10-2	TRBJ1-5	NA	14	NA	TGCGCCAGCAGTGAGTCGGGGACATTGGAGCCCCAGCATTTT	CASSESGTLEPQHF
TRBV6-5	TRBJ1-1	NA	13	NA	TGTGCCAGCAGTTACCAGCGGGGCACTGAAGCTTTCTTT	CASSYQRGTEAFF
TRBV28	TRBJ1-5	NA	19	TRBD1	TGTGCCAGCAGTTCCCCGACAGGGGGCACTGTTTGGGTAAATCAGCCCCAGCATTTT	CASSSPTGGTVWVNQPQHF
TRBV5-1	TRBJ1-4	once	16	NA	TGCGCCAGCAGCCCTGGCAGGGGCAACCGTAATGAAAAACTGTTTTTT	CASSPGRGNRNEKLFF
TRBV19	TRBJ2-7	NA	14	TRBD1	TGTGCCAGTAACCCCGGGACAGCCTCCTACGAGCAGTACTTC	CASNPGTASYEQYF
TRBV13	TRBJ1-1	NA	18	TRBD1	TGTGCCAGCAGCGCTAGCACCCCTGCAGGGGGCGATGGCACTGAAGCTTTCTTT	CASSASTPAGGDGTEAFF
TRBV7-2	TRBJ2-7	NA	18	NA	TGTGCCAGCAGCTTAACGCCGGGGGGCTGGGACGCTTCCTACGAGCAGTACTTC	CASSLTPGGWDASYEQYF
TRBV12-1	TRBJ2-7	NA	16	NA	TGTGCCAGCAGCTTTGTTCTTCGGGTTTTCGACTACGAGCAGTACTTC	CASSFVLRVFDYEQYF
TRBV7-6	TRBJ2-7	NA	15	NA	TGTGCCAGCAGCTTAGTCGAGGGTCCCACCTACGAGCAGTACTTC	CASSLVEGPTYEQYF
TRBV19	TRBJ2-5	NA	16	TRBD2	TGTGCCAGTAGTGCACGACTAGCGGGGAACCAAGAGACCCAGTACTTC	CASSARLAGNQETQYF
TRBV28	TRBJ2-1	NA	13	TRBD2	TGTGCCAGCCATAGCGGGGGGGCCGTTGAGCAGTTCTTC	CASHSGGAVEQFF
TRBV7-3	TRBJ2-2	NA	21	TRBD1	TGTGCCAGCACCTCTCCAGATCGACAGGGATTTTCGATTTTTAACACCGGGGAGCTGTTTTTT	CASTSPDRQGFSIFNTGELFF
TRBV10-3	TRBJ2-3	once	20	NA	TGTGCCATCAGTTTTCCTTTTAGGGGGAACTTTGCGGGAGCACCAGATACGCAGTATTTT	CAISFPFRGNFAGAPDTQYF
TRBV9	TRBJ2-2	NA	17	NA	TGTGCCAGCAGCATCTCACGTGGGGGCCAGAACACCGGGGAGCTGTTTTTT	CASSISRGGQNTGELFF
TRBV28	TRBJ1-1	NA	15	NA	TGTGCCAGCAGTCCTTATACAGTAGGGCCTAGCCTGGCTTTCTTT	CASSPYTVGPSLAFF
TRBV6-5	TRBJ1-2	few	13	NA	TGTGCCTCCCGACAGGACCAACTCTATGGCTACACCTTC	CASRQDQLYGYTF
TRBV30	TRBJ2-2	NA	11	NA	TGTGCCTCGGGAAGGGGGTGGGAGCTGTTTTTT	CASGRGWELFF
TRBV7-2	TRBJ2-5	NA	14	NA	TGTGCCAGCAGCTTGTGGCAGGACCAAGAGACCCAGTACTTC	CASSLWQDQETQYF
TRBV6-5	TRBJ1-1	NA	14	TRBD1	TGTGCCAGCGTCGGGACAGGGGTGAGTGCTGAAGCTTTCTTT	CASVGTGVSAEAFF
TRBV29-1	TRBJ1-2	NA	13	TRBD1	TGCAGCGTGCCGGGACAGGGGGCGGGTGGCTACACCTTC	CSVPGQGAGGYTF
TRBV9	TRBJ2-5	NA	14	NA	TGTGCCAGCAGCGTAGCGGCCTCGGGAGAGACCCAGTACTTC	CASSVAASGETQYF
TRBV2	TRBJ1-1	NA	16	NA	TGTGCCACCCGCCCGTGGGCAGGGGCTCGAAACACTGAAGCTTTCTTT	CATRPWAGARNTEAFF
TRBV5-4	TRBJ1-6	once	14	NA	TGTGCCAGCAGCTTGGTGCAGGTGAATTCACCCCTCCACTTT	CASSLVQVNSPLHF
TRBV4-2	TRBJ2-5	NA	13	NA	TGTGCCAGCAGCCAAGATCCCAGGGGGACCCAGTACTTC	CASSQDPRGTQYF
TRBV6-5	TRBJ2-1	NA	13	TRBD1	TGTGCCAGCAGCCCGATAGGGGGCCATGAGCAGTTCTTC	CASSPIGGHEQFF
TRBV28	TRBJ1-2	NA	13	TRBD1	TGTGCCAGCAGGAGTACAGGGGGCGACGGCTACACCTTC	CASRSTGGDGYTF